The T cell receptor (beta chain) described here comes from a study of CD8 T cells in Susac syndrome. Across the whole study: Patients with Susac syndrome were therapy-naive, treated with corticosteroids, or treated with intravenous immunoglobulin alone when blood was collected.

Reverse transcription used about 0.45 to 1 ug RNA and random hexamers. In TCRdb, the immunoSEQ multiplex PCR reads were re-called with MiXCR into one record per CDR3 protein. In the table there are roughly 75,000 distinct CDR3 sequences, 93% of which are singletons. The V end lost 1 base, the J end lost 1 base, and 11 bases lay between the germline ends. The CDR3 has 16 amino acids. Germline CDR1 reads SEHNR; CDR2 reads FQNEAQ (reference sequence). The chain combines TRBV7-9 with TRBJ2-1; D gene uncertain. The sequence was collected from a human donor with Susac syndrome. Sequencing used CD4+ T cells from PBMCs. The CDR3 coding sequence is TGTGCCAGCAGCTTAGTACGGTCAAGGTCCTACAATGAGCAGTTCTTC. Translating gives CASSLVRSRSYNEQFF.